The source of this T cell receptor beta chain is a study of T cells expressing NK-cell markers. Study overall: Source material for TCR beta repertoires consisted of sorted CD3+CD56+NKG2C+, CD3+CD56+NKG2C- and CD3+CD56-NKG2C+ T cells. Seven sequenced donors out of eight were HCMV-seropositive, one seronegative.

With UMIs, 5'RACE template switching was used to make TCR beta cDNA. TCRdb reprocessed the 5' RACE reads and keeps a single row for each CDR3 protein, giving no DNA. This sample's table reports 250,000 or so distinct CDR3 sequences. CDR1 is MNHEY, CDR2 SVGEGT, per germline. This CDR3 has 15 amino acids. This sequence joins TRBV6-2 or TRBV6-3 and TRBJ2-1; without DNA, the TCRdb call of TRBD1 cannot be checked. The clonotype originates from a woman between 18 and 75 years old in good health. Source material: blood T cells: a sorted CD56 or NKG2C T cell subset, CD4+ or CD8+ T cells, or bulk PBMC T cells (not recorded which). The CDR3 is CASRRGGSTDNEQFF.